This TCR beta chain was documented in a study of T cells after yellow fever vaccination (dated by TCRdb to the late 2010s). With regard to the full study: The SMART-Seq v4 Ultra Low Input RNA kit was used to prepare libraries from fractions with low cell numbers. Bulk TCR alpha and beta repertoires were sequenced longitudinally to track T-cell clones before and after primary and booster YFV17D yellow fever vaccination. Two healthy male donors, one aged 18 to 30 and one aged 30 to 40 years, made up the cohort. Blood was drawn at multiple timepoints before and after primary and secondary immunization, with bulk PBMC replicates and cell subsets isolated. General findings and caveats noted by the study authors: The study included only a couple of donors, which limits how far the findings can be generalized. Computational filtering was required because FACS-sorted repertoires could contain abundant contaminating clonotypes from the bulk population. Compared with the primary T-cell response, the secondary T-cell response was faster but weaker, reaching its peak on day 5 rather than on day 15. Most clones expanded after primary vaccination were re-detected after the booster (96% of CD4 and approximately 89% of CD8), suggesting broad memory maintenance. A small share of clonotypes occurred in both CD4 and CD8 compartments, likely arising from convergent recombination.

From the cysteine through the phenylalanine, the CDR3 covers 15 amino acids. Left in the record is the CDR3 DNA by itself, 45 bases read in frame from the first base. CDR1 and CDR2, looked up from the germline V gene (reference sequence), are MNHEY and SMNVEV. Germline trimming: 1 base from V, 4 bases from J; junction bases outside gene matches: 5. The meaning of the sample's treatment or condition label: live attenuated yellow fever vaccine strain. At each blood-draw timepoint, two biological replicates of bulk PBMCs were obtained. PBMCs were isolated from peripheral blood using a standard Ficoll-Paque protocol. RNA was extracted with TriZol from bulk PBMCs, CD4 and CD8 fractions, and dextramer-positive and dextramer-negative fractions. This clonotype was detected ten times or more. There is no known antigen for this receptor. It has no much larger one-base neighbor in the sample; base qualities were not kept.

Synthesis of TCR cDNA relied on 5'RACE template switching, a step that introduced a universal primer site along with unique molecular identifiers. Priming for cDNA synthesis came from both the TCR alpha and TCR beta constant segments. Libraries were amplified in two PCR steps, with sample barcodes and sequencing adapters added in the second step. Sequencing of the libraries was done on either Illumina HiSeq 2500 (2x100 bp) or NovaSeq (2x150 bp). The study's own analysis went as follows. MIGEC was used to demultiplex reads and collapse the reads into UMI consensus sequences, and MiXCR was used for V(D)J alignment. Using edgeR on replicate PBMC samples, clonotypes were called vaccine-responding if FDR was below 0.01 and the log2 fold change was above 5 up to day 15. Bulk clonotypes were assigned CD4 or CD8 identity according to which sequenced CD4 or CD8 repertoire held them at higher abundance. TCRdb reran the public reads through fastp at Q25 and MiXCR, keeping productive beta chains. Every CDR3 protein is listed once, alongside the most common genes and DNA of its rows. TCRdb assigned the V and J calls; the authors' analysis was not used. This sample has approximately 300,000 distinct CDR3 sequences in its table, and around 6.8% of those were observed once. The ten top clones hold around 17% of the sample.

Sequences were derived from PBMCs, sampled about 49 days after the first yellow fever vaccination. The clonotype was recovered from a young man who received the YFV17D yellow fever vaccine. The chain is encoded by TRBV27 joined to TRBJ2-3, and 7 bases in between align with TRBD1. For the CDR3, the sequence is CASSLFPQGADTQYF. The DNA sequence follows: TGTGCCAGCAGTTTATTCCCCCAGGGGGCAGATACGCAGTATTTT.